This TCR beta chain was sequenced during a study of T cell clonality in common variable immunodeficiency. Overall study findings and caveats: Fewer deletions and N-nucleotide insertions were reportedly seen in common variable immunodeficiency TCR beta sequences. Shared TCRbeta clones were fewer between CVID subjects than controls. TCRbeta clonality was increased in CVID versus healthy controls.

The CDR3 runs 15 residues. Trimming stripped 4 bases from V and 5 bases from J, with 17 bases between. The germline CDR1 and CDR2 sequences are SGHNT and YENEEA. Blood samples were heparinized, 5 to 8 ml per donor. Clones were read by immunoSEQ multiplex PCR, and TCRdb kept only the in-frame ones, dropping some. This sample carries tens of thousands of clones, none of them present only once. The table lists this clone with a few counts. Its antigen is currently unknown. The CDR3 end falls 3 residues outside the read, so it is completed with the germline J gene. The chain combines TRBV11-3 with TRBJ1-2, with D possibly being TRBD1 (5 bases). The TCR sequence derives from a person aged 18 to 70 in good health. Sequencing used peripheral blood mononuclear cells. The sequenced CDR3 bases are TGTGCCAGCAGCTCAGAGGGGCGACGGGAATATGGC. Protein product: CASSSEGRREYG. The full CDR3 protein is CASSSEGRREYGYTF.